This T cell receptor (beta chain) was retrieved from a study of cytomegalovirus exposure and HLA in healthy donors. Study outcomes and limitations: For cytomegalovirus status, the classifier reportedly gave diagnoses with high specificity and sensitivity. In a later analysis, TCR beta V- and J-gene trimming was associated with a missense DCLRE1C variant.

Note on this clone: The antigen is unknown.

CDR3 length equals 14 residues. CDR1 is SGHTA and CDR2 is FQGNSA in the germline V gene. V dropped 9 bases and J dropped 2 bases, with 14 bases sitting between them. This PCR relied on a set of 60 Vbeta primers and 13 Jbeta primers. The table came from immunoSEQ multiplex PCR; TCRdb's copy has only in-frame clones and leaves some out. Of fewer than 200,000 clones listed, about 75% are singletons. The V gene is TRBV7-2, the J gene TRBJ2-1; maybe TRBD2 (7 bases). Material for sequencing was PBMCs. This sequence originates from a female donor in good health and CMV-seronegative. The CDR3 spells CARPLGGAYNEQFF. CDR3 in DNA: TGTGCCAGACCCCTAGGGGGGGCCTACAATGAGCAGTTCTTC.